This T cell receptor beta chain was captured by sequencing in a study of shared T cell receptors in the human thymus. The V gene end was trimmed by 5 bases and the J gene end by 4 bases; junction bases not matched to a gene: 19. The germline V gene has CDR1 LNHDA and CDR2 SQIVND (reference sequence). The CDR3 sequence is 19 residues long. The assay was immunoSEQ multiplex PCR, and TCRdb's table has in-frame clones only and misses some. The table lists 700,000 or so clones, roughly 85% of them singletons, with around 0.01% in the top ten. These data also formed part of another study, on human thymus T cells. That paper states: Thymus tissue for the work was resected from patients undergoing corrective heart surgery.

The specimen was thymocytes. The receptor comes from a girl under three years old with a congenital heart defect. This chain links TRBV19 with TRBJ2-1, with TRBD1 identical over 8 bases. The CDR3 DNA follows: TGTGCCAGTAGTGCAGGGACAGGTTTCCTCCACCCTAAATACAATGAGCAGTTCTTC. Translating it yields CASSAGTGFLHPKYNEQFF.